The subject of this entry is one T cell receptor (beta chain). Its antigen is not yet known. Base qualities are not at hand, and no much larger clone is one base apart. This entry is derived from a study of blood T cell repertoires in COVID-19 (dated by TCRdb to 2019 to 2021). Notes on the research overall: The collaborator samples originated in the United States, Italy and Spain and spanned the acute and convalescent phases of COVID-19. The prospective study material was composed of cDNA or gDNA derived from T cells, B-cell-depleted T cells, or PBMCs. Subjects who had been exposed to COVID-19, were actively infected with it, or had recovered from it provided the deeply sampled blood TCRbeta repertoires that made up the dataset. The repertoires were released in a freely available public database meant as a resource for research on the immune response to SARS-CoV-2. The samples were drawn from the first 160 participants of the ongoing ImmuneRACE study and from roughly 1,300 subjects provided by 6 global collaborators. Nearly every sample came with metadata listing a de-identified subject ID, COVID-19 status, age in years and sex. HLA class I and class II types, where available, came from metadata supplied by the sample provider rather than from assay-based typing. General study outcomes and caveats: Clinical and demographic metadata were provided uncurated, with the amount varying by source and participant.

Enrolling through a virtual design, the prospective study's participants ranged in age from roughly 18 to 89 years and lived across some 23 United States geographic areas. In the prospective study, participants were assigned to cohorts based on the clinical history participants reported in a screening survey and a study questionnaire. Mobile phlebotomists in the prospective study collected whole blood, serum and a nasopharyngeal or oropharyngeal swab from every participant. Over a roughly 2-month period, participants in the prospective study had the option of providing additional blood draws and questionnaires. Prospective study blood samples were shipped either frozen or at room temperature before DNA extraction. V ends up 8 bases short and J 8 bases short, with an unmatched junction base count of 18. The CDR3, cysteine through phenylalanine, is 16 amino acids long. Only the CDR3 DNA is retained, 48 bases long and in frame from the first base. CDR1 and CDR2 are read off the germline V gene (reference sequence) as LNHDA and SQIVND.

TCRbeta CDR3 regions were amplified from genomic DNA by means of the immunoSEQ Assay, a bias-controlled multiplex PCR. Processing in the source paper ran as follows. Nucleated cell counts per sample were estimated from amplification of reference gene primers within the assay. To quantify the absolute abundance of each unique TCRbeta CDR3 rearrangement, sequence reads were collapsed and filtered. For each sample, productive Simpson clonality was calculated as the square root of Simpson's diversity index across productive rearrangements. Entries here come from immuneACCESS through TCRdb and include only in-frame sequences with V and J called. Some clones fail to appear in such tables; in the studies checked, an unresolved V gene covers under half of the shortfall, and the cause of the remainder is unknown. The V and J calls and clone size were taken over from that table, and D and trimming were inferred from the DNA. Here the sample has 300,000 to 350,000 clones; 80% to 90% occur a single time. The ten most abundant clones make up 3.5% to 4.5% of the sample.

This sequence originates from a woman aged 40 to 50 with acute COVID-19. The chain couples TRBV19 to TRBJ1-2; 9 central nucleotides agree with TRBD1. Sequencing input: PBMCs or T cells enriched from blood (not recorded which). The encoded CDR3 is CASSRSTGGIMGGYTF. The nucleotides read TGTGCCAGTTCACGGTCGACAGGGGGAATTATGGGAGGCTACACCTTC.